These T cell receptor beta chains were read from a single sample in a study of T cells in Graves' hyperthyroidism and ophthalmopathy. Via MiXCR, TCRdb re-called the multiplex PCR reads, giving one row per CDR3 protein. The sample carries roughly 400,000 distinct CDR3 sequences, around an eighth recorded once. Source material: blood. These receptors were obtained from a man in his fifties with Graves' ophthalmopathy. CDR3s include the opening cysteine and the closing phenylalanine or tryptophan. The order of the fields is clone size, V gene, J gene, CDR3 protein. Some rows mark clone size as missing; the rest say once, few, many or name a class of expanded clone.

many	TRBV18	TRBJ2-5	CASSPGQDETQYF
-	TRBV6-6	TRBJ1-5	CASSYSDRDNQPQHF
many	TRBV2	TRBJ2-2	CASSEEGVRTGELFF
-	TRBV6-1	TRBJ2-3	CASSEERDRALTDTQYF
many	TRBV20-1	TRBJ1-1	CSARERDTEAFF
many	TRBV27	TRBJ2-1	CASSLWGGTSGRNEQFF
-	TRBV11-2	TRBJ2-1	CASSPSVLAGFNEQFF
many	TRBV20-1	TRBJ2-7	CSARDETSGNEQYF
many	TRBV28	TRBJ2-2	CASSPGQGYVGELFF
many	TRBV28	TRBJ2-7	CASSDSTMAYEQYF
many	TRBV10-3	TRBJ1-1	CAISEIPNTEAFF
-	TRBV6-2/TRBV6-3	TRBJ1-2	CASHDRVYGYTF
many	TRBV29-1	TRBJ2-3	CSVEFVGSSGRATDTQYF
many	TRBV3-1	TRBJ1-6	CASSPLGVGSPLHF
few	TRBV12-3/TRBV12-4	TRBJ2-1	CASSPSGGRTASNEQFF
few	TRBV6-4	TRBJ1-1	CASSTQVNTEAFF
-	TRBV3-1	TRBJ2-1	CASSQSPTAGFF
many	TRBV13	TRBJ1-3	CASTHLRNTIYF
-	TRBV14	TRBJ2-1	CASSHLGANNGQFF
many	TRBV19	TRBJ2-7	CASSYSAGGSYEQYF
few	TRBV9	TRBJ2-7	CASSETSGIYEQYF
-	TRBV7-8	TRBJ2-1	CASGEGLLYNEQFF
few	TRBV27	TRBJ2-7	CASSFRAGYEQYF
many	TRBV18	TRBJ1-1	CASSPATAEAFF
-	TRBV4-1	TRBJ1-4	CASSQESGQGEKLFF
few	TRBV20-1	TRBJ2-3	CSARTGRADTQYF
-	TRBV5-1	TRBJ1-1	CASSTPLLMNTEAFF
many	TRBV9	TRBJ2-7	CASSVGPGSSYEQYF
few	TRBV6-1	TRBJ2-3	CASQTSARTDTQYF
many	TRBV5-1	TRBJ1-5	CASSMMGGNQPQHF
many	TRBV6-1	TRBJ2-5	CASSRRVQETQYF
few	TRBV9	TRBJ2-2	CASSPSTPGELFF
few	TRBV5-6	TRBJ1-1	CASSFQYTEAFF
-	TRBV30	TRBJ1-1	CAWTGTGGRTEAFF
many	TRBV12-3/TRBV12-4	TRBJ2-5	CASSSGGSFQETQYF
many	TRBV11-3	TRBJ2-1	CASSLDHLAGNNEQFF
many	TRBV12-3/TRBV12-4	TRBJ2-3	CASTLAGVTDTQYF
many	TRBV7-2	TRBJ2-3	CASSRTGGQADTQYF
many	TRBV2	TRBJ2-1	CASTRSGSYNEQFF
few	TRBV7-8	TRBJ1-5	CASLLTLGQINQPQHF
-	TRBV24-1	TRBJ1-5	CATSEPGQGQPQHF
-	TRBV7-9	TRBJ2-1	CASSLAQQYNEQFF
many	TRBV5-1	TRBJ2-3	CASKDRSGTDTQYF
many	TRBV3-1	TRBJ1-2	CASSQPDSYGYTF
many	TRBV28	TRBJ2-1	CASSVSYNEQFF
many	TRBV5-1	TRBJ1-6	CASSFSEDSPLHF
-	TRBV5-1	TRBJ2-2	CASSLVVTSGSLMAGELFF
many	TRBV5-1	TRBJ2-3	CASSLSTSAFTDTQYF
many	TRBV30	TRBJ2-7	CAWSVSNSAYEQYF
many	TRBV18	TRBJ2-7	CASSPGTGPYEQYF
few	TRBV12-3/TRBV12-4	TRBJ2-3	CASSFKRGADTQYF
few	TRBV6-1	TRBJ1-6	CASSDTVLNSPLHF
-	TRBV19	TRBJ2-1	CASSSSLADSRHEQFF
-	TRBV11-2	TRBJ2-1	CASSVSGIINEQFF
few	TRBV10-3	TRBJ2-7	CAIRPGTNSYEQYF
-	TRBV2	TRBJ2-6	CAGSTAAPGANVLTF